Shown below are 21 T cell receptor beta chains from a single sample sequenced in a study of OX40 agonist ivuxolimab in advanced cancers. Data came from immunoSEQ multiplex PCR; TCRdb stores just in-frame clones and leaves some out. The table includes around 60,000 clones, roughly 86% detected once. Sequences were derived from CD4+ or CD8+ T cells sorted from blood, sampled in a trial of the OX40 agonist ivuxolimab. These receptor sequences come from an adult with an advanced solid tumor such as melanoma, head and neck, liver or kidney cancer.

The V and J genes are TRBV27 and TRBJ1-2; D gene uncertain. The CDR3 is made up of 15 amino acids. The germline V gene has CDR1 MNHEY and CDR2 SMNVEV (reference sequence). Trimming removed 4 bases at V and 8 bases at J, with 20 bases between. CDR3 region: CASSWASSYYRGYTF. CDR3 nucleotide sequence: TGTGCCAGCAGTTGGGCGAGCTCCTACTATCGCGGCTACACCTTC.

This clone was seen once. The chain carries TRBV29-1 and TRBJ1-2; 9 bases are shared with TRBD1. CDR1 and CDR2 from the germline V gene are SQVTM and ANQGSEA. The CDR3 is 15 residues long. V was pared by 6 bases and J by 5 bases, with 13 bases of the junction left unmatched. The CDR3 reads CSVSRDREGTYGYTF. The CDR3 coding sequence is TGCAGCGTCTCCCGGGACAGGGAGGGAACGTATGGCTACACCTTC.

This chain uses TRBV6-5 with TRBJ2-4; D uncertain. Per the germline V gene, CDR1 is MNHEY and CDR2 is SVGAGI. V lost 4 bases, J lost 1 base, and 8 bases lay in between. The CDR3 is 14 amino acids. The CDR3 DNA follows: TGTGCCAGCAGTTCCGACACCGCCAAAAACATTCAGTACTTC. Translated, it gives CASSSDTAKNIQYF.

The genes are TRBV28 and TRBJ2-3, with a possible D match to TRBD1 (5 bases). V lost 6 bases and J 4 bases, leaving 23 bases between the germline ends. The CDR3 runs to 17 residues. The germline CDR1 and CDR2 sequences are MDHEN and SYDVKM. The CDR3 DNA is TGTGCCAGCAGACCACCTGGGGCACTTGTTCTTGCAGATACGCAGTATTTT. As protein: CASRPPGALVLADTQYF.

The CDR3 DNA follows: TGTGCCAGCAGTTTCTCTAGTGGGCCCACCACAGATACGCAGTATTTT. This gives the protein CASSFSSGPTTDTQYF. The V call is TRBV28, the J call TRBJ2-3; unclear D gene. CDR1 is MDHEN and CDR2 is SYDVKM in the germline V gene. Trimming removed 3 bases at V and 2 bases at J, with 15 bases between. This CDR3 spans 16 amino acids.

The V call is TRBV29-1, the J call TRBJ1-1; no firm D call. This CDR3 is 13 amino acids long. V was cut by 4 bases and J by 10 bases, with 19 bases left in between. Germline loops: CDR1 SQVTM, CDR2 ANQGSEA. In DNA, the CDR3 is TGCAGCGTTGTAGGCACCGGGGAGGTGAGAGCTTTCTTT. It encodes CSVVGTGEVRAFF.

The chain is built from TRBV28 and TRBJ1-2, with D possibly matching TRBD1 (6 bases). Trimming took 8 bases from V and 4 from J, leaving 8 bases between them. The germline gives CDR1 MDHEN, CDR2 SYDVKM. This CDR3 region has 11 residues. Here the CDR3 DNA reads TGTGCCAGCGGGACACTCTATGGCTACACCTTC. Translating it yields CASGTLYGYTF.

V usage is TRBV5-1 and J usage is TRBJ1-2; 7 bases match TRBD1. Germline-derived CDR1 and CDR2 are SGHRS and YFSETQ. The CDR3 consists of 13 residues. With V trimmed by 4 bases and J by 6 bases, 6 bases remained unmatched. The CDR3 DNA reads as TGCGCCAGCAGCCGAGACAGGGAAGATGGCTACACCTTC. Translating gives CASSRDREDGYTF.

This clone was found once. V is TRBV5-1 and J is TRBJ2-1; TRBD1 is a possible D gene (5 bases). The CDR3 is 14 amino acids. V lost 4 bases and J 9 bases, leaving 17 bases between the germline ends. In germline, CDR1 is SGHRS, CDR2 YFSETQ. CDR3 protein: CASSLQPDMPEQFF. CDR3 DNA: TGCGCCAGCAGCCTACAACCGGACATGCCTGAGCAGTTCTTC. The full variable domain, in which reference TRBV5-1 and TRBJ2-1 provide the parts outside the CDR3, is KAGVTQTPRYLIKTRGQQVTLSCSPISGHRSVSWYQQTPGQGLQFLFEYFSETQRNKGNFPGRFSGRQFSNSRSEMNVSTLELGDSALYLCASSLQPDMPEQFFGPGTRLTVL.

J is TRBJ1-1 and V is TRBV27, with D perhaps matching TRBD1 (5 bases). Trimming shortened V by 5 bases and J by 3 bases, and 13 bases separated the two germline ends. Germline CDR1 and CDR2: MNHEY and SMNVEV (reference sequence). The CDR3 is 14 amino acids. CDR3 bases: TGTGCCAGCAGTCTCCCAGGGCGGCACACTGAAGCTTTCTTT. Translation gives CASSLPGRHTEAFF.

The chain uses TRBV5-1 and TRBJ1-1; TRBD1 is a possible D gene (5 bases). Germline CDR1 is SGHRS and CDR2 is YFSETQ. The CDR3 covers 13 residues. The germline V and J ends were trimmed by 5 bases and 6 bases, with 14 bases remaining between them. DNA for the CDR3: TGCGCCAGCAGAGATCAGGGTATCTCTGAAGCTTTCTTT. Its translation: CASRDQGISEAFF.

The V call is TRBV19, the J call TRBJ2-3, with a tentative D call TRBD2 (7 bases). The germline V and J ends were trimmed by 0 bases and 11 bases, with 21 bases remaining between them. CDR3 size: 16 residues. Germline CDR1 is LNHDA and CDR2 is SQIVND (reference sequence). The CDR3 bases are TGTGCCAGTAGTATAGATCCCGGGGGGCCAGCTAAGAGGCAGTATTTT. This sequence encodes CASSIDPGGPAKRQYF.

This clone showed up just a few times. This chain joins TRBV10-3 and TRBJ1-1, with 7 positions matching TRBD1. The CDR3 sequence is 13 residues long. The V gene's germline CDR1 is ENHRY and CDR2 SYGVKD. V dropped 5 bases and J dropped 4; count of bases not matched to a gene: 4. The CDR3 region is CAISYDRATEAFF. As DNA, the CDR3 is TGTGCCATCAGTTATGACAGGGCCACTGAAGCTTTCTTT.

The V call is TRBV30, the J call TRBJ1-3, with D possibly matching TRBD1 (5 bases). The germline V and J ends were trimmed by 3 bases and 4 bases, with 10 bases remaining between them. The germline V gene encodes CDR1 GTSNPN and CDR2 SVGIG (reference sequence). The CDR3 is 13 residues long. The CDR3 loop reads CAWSRDRGNTIYF. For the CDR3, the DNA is TGTGCCTGGAGCCGGGACCGCGGAAACACCATATATTTT.

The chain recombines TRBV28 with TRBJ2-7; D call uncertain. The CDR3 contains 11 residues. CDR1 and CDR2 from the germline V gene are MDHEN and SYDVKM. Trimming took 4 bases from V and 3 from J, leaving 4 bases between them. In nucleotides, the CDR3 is TGTGCCAGCAGTTCGAACTACGAGCAGTACTTC. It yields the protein CASSSNYEQYF.

The CDR3 DNA follows: TGTGCCTGGAGTCCAGGGGGCCTTAGCGAGCAGTACTTC. Protein sequence: CAWSPGGLSEQYF. The V and J genes are TRBV30 and TRBJ2-7; 8 nucleotides agree with TRBD1. The CDR3 has 13 residues. V trimming: 2 bases; J trimming: 6 bases; junction bases outside the gene matches: 6. CDR1 is GTSNPN, CDR2 SVGIG, per germline (reference sequence).

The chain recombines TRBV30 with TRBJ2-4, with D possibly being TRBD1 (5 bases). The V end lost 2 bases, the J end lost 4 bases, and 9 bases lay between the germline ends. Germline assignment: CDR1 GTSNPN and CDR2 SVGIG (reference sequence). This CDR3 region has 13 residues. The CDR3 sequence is CAWSKNRKNIQYF. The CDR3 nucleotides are TGTGCCTGGAGTAAGAACAGGAAAAACATTCAGTACTTC.

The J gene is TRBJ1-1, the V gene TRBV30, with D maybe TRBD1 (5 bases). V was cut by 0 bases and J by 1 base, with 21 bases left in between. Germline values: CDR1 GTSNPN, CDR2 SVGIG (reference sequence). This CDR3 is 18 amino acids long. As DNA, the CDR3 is TGTGCCTGGAGTGTTAGGTTCGGTTCGGGACCGAGGAACACTGAAGCTTTCTTT. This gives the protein CAWSVRFGSGPRNTEAFF.

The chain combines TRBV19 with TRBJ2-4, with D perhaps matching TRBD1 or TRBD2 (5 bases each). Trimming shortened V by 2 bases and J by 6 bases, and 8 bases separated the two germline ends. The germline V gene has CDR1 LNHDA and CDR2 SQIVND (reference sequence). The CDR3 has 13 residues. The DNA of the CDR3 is TGTGCCAGTAGTATATGGGGGTCAAACATTCAGTACTTC. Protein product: CASSIWGSNIQYF.

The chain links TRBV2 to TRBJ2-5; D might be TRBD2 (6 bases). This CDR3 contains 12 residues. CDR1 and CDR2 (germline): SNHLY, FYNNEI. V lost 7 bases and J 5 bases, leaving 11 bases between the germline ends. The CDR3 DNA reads TGTGCCAGCAACTGGAGGGGTGAGACCCAGTACTTC. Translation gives CASNWRGETQYF.

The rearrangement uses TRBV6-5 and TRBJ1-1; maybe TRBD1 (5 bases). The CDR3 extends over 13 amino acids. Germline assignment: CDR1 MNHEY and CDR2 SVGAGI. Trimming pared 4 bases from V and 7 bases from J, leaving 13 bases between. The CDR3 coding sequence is TGTGCCAGCAGTTCCCCCGGGGCAAATGAAGCTTTCTTT. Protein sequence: CASSSPGANEAFF.